One sample yielded the 25 T cell receptor beta chains listed below, sequenced in a study of blood T cell repertoires in COVID-19. The method was immunoSEQ multiplex PCR; TCRdb's version includes in-frame clones alone and lacks a portion of them. The data show 150,000 to 200,000 clones, approximately 90% seen once. The source material was peripheral blood. The origin of the receptors is a human donor in a cohort sampled during active COVID-19.

This chain links TRBV6-1 with TRBJ2-3; 8 bases map to TRBD2. Germline V lookup: CDR1 MNHNS, CDR2 SASEGT. V shed 3 bases, J shed 2 bases, and the junction held 1 base outside the gene matches. CDR3 length: 14 residues. CDR3 in amino acids: CASSERGVTDTQYF. The CDR3 region has the DNA TGTGCCAGCAGTGAGCGGGGGGTCACAGATACGCAGTATTTT.

V is TRBV7-6 and J is TRBJ1-5; no clear D gene. Germline assignment: CDR1 SGHVS and CDR2 FNYEAQ. The CDR3 spans 15 residues. The V end lost 1 base, the J end lost 1 base, and 8 bases lay between the germline ends. The CDR3 nucleotides are TGTGCCAGCAGCTTAGAACCTGCGAGCAATCAGCCCCAGCATTTT. This codes for CASSLEPASNQPQHF.

The V and J genes are TRBV7-2 and TRBJ2-3; 8 positions agree with TRBD2. Germline V gene sequence: CDR1 SGHTA, CDR2 FQGNSA. CDR3 length: 14 amino acids. The trim removed 3 bases at V and 4 bases at J, leaving 3 bases unmatched. The CDR3: CASSFLSGADTQYF. Written as DNA, the CDR3 is TGTGCCAGCAGCTTTCTTAGCGGGGCAGATACGCAGTATTTT.

The rearrangement uses TRBV3-1 (or the pseudogene TRBV3-2) and TRBJ1-2, with D possibly being TRBD1 (6 bases). V gave up 3 bases and J gave up 4 bases, with 15 bases separating them. CDR3 length: 15 amino acids. CDR1 is LGHDT and CDR2 is YNNKEL in the germline V gene (reference sequence). The CDR3 DNA reads TGTGCCAGCAGCCAGTCGGACAGACTATCCTATGGCTACACCTTC. As protein: CASSQSDRLSYGYTF.

The rearrangement links TRBV7-6 to TRBJ2-7, with 7 bases that match TRBD2. Germline values: CDR1 SGHVS, CDR2 FNYEAQ. The CDR3 consists of 15 residues. The V and J ends lost 5 bases and 0 bases, in that order; junction bases with no gene match: 7. The CDR3: CASSPVAGVSYEQYF. In nucleotides, the CDR3 is TGTGCCAGCAGCCCGGTAGCGGGCGTCTCCTACGAGCAGTACTTC.

The CDR3 here is CASSLDRDGELFF. As DNA, the CDR3 is TGTGCCAGCAGCCTGGACAGGGACGGGGAGCTGTTTTTT. V usage is TRBV5-4 and J usage is TRBJ2-2; 8 positions match TRBD1. V shed 4 bases, J shed 7 bases, and the junction held 3 bases outside the gene matches. CDR3 length equals 13 residues. Germline loops: CDR1 SGHNT, CDR2 YYREEE (reference sequence).

The rearrangement links TRBV10-3 to TRBJ1-2, with 7 bases identical to TRBD1. The CDR3 is 17 amino acids. Germline V gene data show CDR1 as ENHRY and CDR2 as SYGVKD. Unmatched junction bases numbered 12, after V lost 5 bases and J lost 0 bases. The CDR3 spells CAISFDGTADPNYGYTF. DNA of the CDR3: TGTGCCATCAGTTTTGATGGGACAGCCGATCCTAACTATGGCTACACCTTC.

This clone was observed a few times. Other DNA variants within this sample encode the same CDR3. DNA for the CDR3: TGTGCCAGCAGTGGGGGGACAGCTAGCACAGATACGCAGTATTTT. Its translation: CASSGGTASTDTQYF. The rearrangement uses TRBV2 and TRBJ2-3; 7 bases line up with TRBD1. The CDR3 length is 15 residues. CDR1 SNHLY and CDR2 FYNNEI come from the germline V gene. V was clipped by 4 bases and J by 0 bases; unmatched bases: 4. Full variable domain (outside the CDR3, taken from reference TRBV2 and TRBJ2-3): EPEVTQTPSHQVTQMGQEVILRCVPISNHLYFYWYRQILGQKVEFLVSFYNNEISEKSEIFDDQFSVERPDGSNFTLKIRSTKLEDSAMYFCASSGGTASTDTQYFGPGTRLTVL.

This chain connects TRBV6-1 to TRBJ2-3; weak D call: TRBD1 (6 bases). CDR1 MNHNS and CDR2 SASEGT come from the germline V gene. Trimming stripped 2 bases from V and 3 bases from J, with 18 bases between. The CDR3 extends over 17 amino acids. CDR3 loop: CASSEYSRAGDTDTQYF. CDR3 DNA sequence: TGTGCCAGCAGTGAATATAGTAGGGCAGGGGATACAGATACGCAGTATTTT.

The rearrangement joins TRBV27 to TRBJ1-5; D call uncertain. V was pared by 4 bases and J by 1 base, with 8 bases between. The length of the CDR3 is 14 residues. CDR1 and CDR2 (germline): MNHEY, SMNVEV (reference sequence). For the CDR3, the DNA is TGTGCCAGCAGTTCGTTACAGAGCAATCAGCCCCAGCATTTT. It specifies CASSSLQSNQPQHF.

This chain connects TRBV6-2 or TRBV6-3 to TRBJ2-5; TRBD2 agrees at 12 bases. The V and J ends lost 0 bases and 9 bases, in that order; junction bases with no gene match: 8. The CDR3 runs 16 residues. The germline gives CDR1 MNHEY, CDR2 SVGEGT. The CDR3 nucleotides are TGTGCCAGCAGTTACTCTCAGTTCCTAGCGGGAGGGGCCCAGTACTTC. It codes for CASSYSQFLAGGAQYF.

V gene TRBV18 combines with J gene TRBJ1-3; D possibly corresponds to TRBD1 (6 bases). V gave up 0 bases and J gave up 0 bases, with 15 bases separating them. Germline assignment: CDR1 KGHSH and CDR2 LQKENI. This CDR3 comprises 18 residues. The CDR3 sequence: CASSPPMTGQISGNTIYF. The CDR3 nucleotides are TGTGCCAGCTCACCACCGATGACAGGACAAATCTCTGGAAACACCATATATTTT.

This clone appeared a single time. The V gene is TRBV19, the J gene TRBJ1-5, with 8 bases aligning to TRBD1. The CDR3 covers 14 residues. J gave up 7 bases and V 6 bases, and 8 bases lay outside the gene matches. CDR1 is LNHDA, CDR2 SQIVND, per germline (reference sequence). The chain's CDR3 is CASSKTGAGQPQHF. The DNA of the CDR3 is TGTGCCAGTAGCAAGACAGGGGCAGGACAGCCCCAGCATTTT.

This sequence joins TRBV29-1 and TRBJ2-2; D perhaps matches TRBD2 (6 bases). Trimming took 7 bases from V and 0 from J, leaving 12 bases between them. CDR1 SQVTM and CDR2 ANQGSEA come from the germline V gene. The CDR3 is made up of 14 amino acids. CDR3 sequence reads: CSASGLTNTGELFF. For the CDR3, the DNA is TGCAGCGCCTCGGGACTTACGAACACCGGGGAGCTGTTTTTT.

The chain employs TRBV18 and TRBJ1-1, with D uncertain. The CDR3 is 14 amino acids. Germline V gene lookup returns CDR1 KGHSH and CDR2 LQKENI. V was cut by 3 bases and J by 1 base, with 9 bases left in between. The CDR3 DNA reads TGTGCCAGCTCACCTAATGCGAAGAACACTGAAGCTTTCTTT. Amino acids: CASSPNAKNTEAFF.

The chain uses TRBV27 and TRBJ2-3; 13 bases align to TRBD2. The CDR3 runs to 19 residues. Per germline, CDR1 MNHEY and CDR2 SMNVEV (reference sequence). Trimming at V came to 1 base and at J to 5 bases, leaving 12 bases not matched to a gene. CDR3: CASSLYGTLLAGGLDTQYF. The CDR3 coding sequence is TGTGCCAGCAGTTTATATGGGACATTACTAGCGGGAGGGTTAGATACGCAGTATTTT.

The chain uses TRBV20-1 and TRBJ2-7, with D possibly matching TRBD1 (6 bases). The CDR3 is 14 residues long. The germline V gene has CDR1 DFQATT and CDR2 SNEGSKA (reference sequence). Trimming removed 3 bases at V and 0 bases at J, with 12 bases between. The chain's CDR3 is CSASPPGASYEQYF. CDR3 in DNA: TGCAGTGCTAGTCCCCCAGGGGCCTCCTACGAGCAGTACTTC.

The rearrangement joins TRBV18 to TRBJ2-1, with D perhaps TRBD1 (6 bases). The CDR3 has 12 residues. Germline CDR1 KGHSH, CDR2 LQKENI. V lost 6 bases to trimming and J lost 10 bases, with 13 bases between them. CDR3 in DNA: TGTGCCAGCTCTCCTTTGCAGGGGGAGCAGTTCTTC. Translating it yields CASSPLQGEQFF.

This clone was detected a few times. V usage is TRBV27 and J usage is TRBJ2-7; the match to TRBD2 covers 7 bases. Per the germline V gene, CDR1 is MNHEY and CDR2 is SMNVEV (reference sequence). V lost 3 bases, J lost 0 bases, and 5 bases stayed unmatched. The CDR3 runs 15 residues. The CDR3 DNA reads as TGTGCCAGCAGTTTTGGCCGGGAGGTCTCCTACGAGCAGTACTTC. It specifies CASSFGREVSYEQYF.

The J gene is TRBJ2-1, the V gene TRBV7-9; D unclear. CDR3 length equals 14 residues. Germline V gene data show CDR1 as SEHNR and CDR2 as FQNEAQ (reference sequence). The V and J ends lost 1 base and 7 bases respectively, with 11 bases between them. The CDR3 DNA is TGTGCCAGCAGCTTAGTATTTTCGGGTAATGAGCAGTTCTTC. As protein: CASSLVFSGNEQFF.

The V gene is TRBV2, the J gene TRBJ1-2; 8 bases are a match to TRBD1. The CDR3 covers 14 residues. Germline CDR1 and CDR2: SNHLY and FYNNEI. The trim removed 7 bases at V and 3 bases at J, leaving 7 bases unmatched. CDR3 in DNA: TGTGCCAGCAATAACAGGGGGGTTGACTATGGCTACACCTTC. Protein product: CASNNRGVDYGYTF.

The rearrangement links TRBV5-1 to TRBJ2-7, with 7 positions matching TRBD2. The CDR3 is made up of 15 amino acids. Germline CDR1 reads SGHRS; CDR2 reads YFSETQ. With V trimmed by 3 bases and J by 5 bases, 11 bases remained unmatched. CDR3 amino acids: CASSSTRGVSDEQYF. The CDR3, as DNA: TGCGCCAGCAGCTCCACCCGGGGGGTTTCGGACGAGCAGTACTTC. The full variable domain, completed using reference TRBV5-1 and TRBJ2-7, is KAGVTQTPRYLIKTRGQQVTLSCSPISGHRSVSWYQQTPGQGLQFLFEYFSETQRNKGNFPGRFSGRQFSNSRSEMNVSTLELGDSALYLCASSSTRGVSDEQYFGPGTRLTVT.

This rearrangement joins TRBV5-1 to TRBJ1-3; TRBD1 matches 10 bases. Trimming took 4 bases from V and 4 from J; bases not matched to a gene: 2. CDR1 SGHRS and CDR2 YFSETQ come from the germline V gene. The length of the CDR3 is 14 residues. The CDR3 here is CASSPDRGGNTIYF. For the CDR3, the DNA is TGCGCCAGCAGCCCGGACAGGGGGGGAAACACCATATATTTT.

Only one count was recorded for this clone. The chain joins TRBV5-1 to TRBJ2-6, with a tentative D call TRBD1 (6 bases). Germline lookup yields CDR1 SGHRS and CDR2 YFSETQ. V lost 1 base and J lost 2, with 16 bases in between. The CDR3 sequence is 18 residues long. The CDR3 DNA reads as TGCGCCAGCAGCTTGACGGACAGTAATACAGCTGGGGCCAACGTCCTGACTTTC. It encodes CASSLTDSNTAGANVLTF.

The chain carries TRBV4-1 and TRBJ2-7; 8 nucleotides align to TRBD2. The CDR3 extends over 16 amino acids. The trim removed 3 bases at V and 1 base at J, leaving 8 bases unmatched. Germline loops: CDR1 MGHRA, CDR2 YSYEKL. CDR3: CASSQRLAGGSYEQYF. Here the CDR3 DNA reads TGCGCCAGCAGCCAGAGATTGGCGGGAGGTTCCTACGAGCAGTACTTC.